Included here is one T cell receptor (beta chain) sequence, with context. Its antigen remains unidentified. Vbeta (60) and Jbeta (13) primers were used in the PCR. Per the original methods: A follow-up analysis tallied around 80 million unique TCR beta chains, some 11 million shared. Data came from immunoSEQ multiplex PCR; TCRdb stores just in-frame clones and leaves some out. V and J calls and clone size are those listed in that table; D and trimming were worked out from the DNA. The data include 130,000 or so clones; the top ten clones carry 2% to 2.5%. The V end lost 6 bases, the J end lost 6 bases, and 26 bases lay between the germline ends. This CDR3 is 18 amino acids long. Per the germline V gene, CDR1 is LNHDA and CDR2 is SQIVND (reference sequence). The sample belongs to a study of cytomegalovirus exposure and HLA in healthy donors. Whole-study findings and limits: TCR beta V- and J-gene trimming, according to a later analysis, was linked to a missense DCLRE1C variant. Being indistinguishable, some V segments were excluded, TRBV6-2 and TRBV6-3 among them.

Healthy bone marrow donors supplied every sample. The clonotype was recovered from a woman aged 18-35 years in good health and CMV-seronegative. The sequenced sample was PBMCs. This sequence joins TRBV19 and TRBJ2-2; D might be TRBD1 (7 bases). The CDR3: CASRGGQRTRGRAGELFF. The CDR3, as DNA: TGTGCCAGTAGGGGGGGACAGAGAACGCGGGGTCGGGCCGGGGAGCTGTTTTTT.